Following are 2 T cell receptor beta chains from one sample sequenced in a study of T cells in Graves' hyperthyroidism and ophthalmopathy. Template material for amplifying TCR beta CDR3 regions consisted of RNA transcripts. Primed by the HTBI set, a first-round RT-PCR was run on the TCR CDR3. TCRdb recomputed calls from the multiplex PCR reads with MiXCR, one row per CDR3 protein. This sample has hundreds of thousands of distinct CDR3 sequences, with roughly 15% found just once. The specimen was blood. These receptors all stem from a woman aged 40 to 50 with Graves' ophthalmopathy.

This clonotype was counted a few times. The chain carries TRBV20-1 and TRBJ2-7, with 7 bases that match TRBD2. The CDR3 is made up of 11 amino acids. Germline lookup yields CDR1 DFQATT and CDR2 SNEGSKA (reference sequence). Trimming at V came to 6 bases and at J to 7 bases, leaving 6 bases not matched to a gene. The chain's CDR3 is CSASRENEQYF. The CDR3 coding sequence is TGCAGTGCGTCGCGGGAGAATGAGCAGTACTTC.

The table lists this clonotype with a few counts. The chain carries TRBV18 and TRBJ1-1; TRBD1 matches at 7 bases. There are 14 residues in the CDR3. Germline V gene lookup returns CDR1 KGHSH and CDR2 LQKENI. V dropped 1 base and J dropped 8; count of bases not matched to a gene: 7. The CDR3 is CASSPQMDRKEAFF. As DNA, the CDR3 is TGTGCCAGCTCACCACAAATGGACAGGAAGGAAGCTTTCTTT.